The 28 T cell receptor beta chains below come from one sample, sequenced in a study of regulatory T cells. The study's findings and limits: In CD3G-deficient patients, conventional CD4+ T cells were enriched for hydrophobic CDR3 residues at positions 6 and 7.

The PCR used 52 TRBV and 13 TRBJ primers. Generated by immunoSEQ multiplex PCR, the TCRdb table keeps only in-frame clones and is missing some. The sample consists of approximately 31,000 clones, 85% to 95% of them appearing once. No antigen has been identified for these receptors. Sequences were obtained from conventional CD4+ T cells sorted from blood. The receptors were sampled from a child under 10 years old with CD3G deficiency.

The CDR3 here is CASSSVHRVEQYF. The CDR3 region has the DNA TGTGCCAGCAGTTCAGTCCATCGGGTCGAGCAGTACTTC. The chain joins TRBV6-1 to TRBJ2-7; D gene ambiguous. The germline V and J ends were trimmed by 5 bases and 6 bases, with 14 bases remaining between them. Germline V gives CDR1 MNHNS, CDR2 SASEGT. The CDR3 length is 13 residues.

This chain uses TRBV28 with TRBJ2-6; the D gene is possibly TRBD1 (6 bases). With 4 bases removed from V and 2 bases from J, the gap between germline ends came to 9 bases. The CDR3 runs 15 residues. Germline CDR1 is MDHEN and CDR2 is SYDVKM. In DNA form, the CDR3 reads TGTGCCAGCAGTTCCCCAGGGGCTGGGGCCAACGTCCTGACTTTC. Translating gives CASSSPGAGANVLTF.

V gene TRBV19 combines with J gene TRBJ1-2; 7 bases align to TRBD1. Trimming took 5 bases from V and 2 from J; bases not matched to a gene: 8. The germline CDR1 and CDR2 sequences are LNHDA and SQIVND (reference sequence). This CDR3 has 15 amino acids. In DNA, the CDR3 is TGTGCCAGTAGTCAAAAGGGGGGACAGAACTATGGCTACACCTTC. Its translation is CASSQKGGQNYGYTF.

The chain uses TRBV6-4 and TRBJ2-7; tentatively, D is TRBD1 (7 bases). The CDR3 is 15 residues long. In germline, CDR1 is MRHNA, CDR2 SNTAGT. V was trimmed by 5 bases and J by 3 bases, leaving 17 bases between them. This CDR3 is CASSTSYRGGYEQYF. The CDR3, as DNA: TGTGCCAGCAGTACATCCTACAGGGGAGGCTACGAGCAGTACTTC.

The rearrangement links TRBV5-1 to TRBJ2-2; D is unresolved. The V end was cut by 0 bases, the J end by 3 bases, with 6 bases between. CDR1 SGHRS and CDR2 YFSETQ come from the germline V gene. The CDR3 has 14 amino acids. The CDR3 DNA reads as TGCGCCAGCAGCTTGGGGACGGACACCGGGGAGCTGTTTTTT. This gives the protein CASSLGTDTGELFF.

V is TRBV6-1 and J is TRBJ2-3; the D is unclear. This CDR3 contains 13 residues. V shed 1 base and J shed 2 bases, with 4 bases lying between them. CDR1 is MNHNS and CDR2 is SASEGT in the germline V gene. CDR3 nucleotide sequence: TGTGCCAGCAGTGAAGGCCACACAGATACGCAGTATTTT. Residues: CASSEGHTDTQYF.

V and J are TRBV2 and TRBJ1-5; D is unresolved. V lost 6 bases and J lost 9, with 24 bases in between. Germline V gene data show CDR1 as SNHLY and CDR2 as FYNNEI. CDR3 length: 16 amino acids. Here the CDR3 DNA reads TGTGCCAGCAGGACGCCGAGGTCGAGGGCGCGGGGGCCCCAGCATTTT. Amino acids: CASRTPRSRARGPQHF. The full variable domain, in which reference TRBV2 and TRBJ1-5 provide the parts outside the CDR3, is EPEVTQTPSHQVTQMGQEVILRCVPISNHLYFYWYRQILGQKVEFLVSFYNNEISEKSEIFDDQFSVERPDGSNFTLKIRSTKLEDSAMYFCASRTPRSRARGPQHFGDGTRLSIL.

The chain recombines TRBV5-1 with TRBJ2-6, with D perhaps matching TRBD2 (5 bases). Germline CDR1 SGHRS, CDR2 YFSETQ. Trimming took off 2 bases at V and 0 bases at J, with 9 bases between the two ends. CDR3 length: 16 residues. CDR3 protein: CASSFGGLSGANVLTF. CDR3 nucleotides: TGCGCCAGCAGCTTTGGCGGGCTCTCTGGGGCCAACGTCCTGACTTTC.

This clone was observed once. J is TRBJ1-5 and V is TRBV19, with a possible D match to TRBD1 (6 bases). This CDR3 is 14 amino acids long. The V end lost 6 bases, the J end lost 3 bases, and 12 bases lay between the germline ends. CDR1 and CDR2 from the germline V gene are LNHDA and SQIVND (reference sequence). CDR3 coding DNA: TGTGCCAGTAGACCGGGACAAGCCAATCAGCCCCAGCATTTT. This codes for CASRPGQANQPQHF.

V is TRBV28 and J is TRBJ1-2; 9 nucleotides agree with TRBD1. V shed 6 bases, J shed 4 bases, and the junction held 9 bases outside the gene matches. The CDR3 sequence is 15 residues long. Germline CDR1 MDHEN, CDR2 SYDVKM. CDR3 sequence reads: CASSMGGQGSYGYTF. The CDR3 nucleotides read TGTGCCAGCAGCATGGGGGGACAGGGCTCCTATGGCTACACCTTC.

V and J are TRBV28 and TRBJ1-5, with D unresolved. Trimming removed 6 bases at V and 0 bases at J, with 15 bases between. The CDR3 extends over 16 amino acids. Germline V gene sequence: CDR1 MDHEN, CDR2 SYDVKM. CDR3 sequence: CASSPAGVSSNQPQHF. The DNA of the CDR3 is TGTGCCAGCAGCCCGGCCGGGGTTAGTAGCAATCAGCCCCAGCATTTT.

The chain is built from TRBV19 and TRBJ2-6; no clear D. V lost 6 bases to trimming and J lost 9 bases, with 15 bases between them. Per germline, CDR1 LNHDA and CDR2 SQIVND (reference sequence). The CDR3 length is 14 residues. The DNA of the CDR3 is TGTGCCAGTAGACCAGACTCCTCAAACAACGTCCTGACTTTC. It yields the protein CASRPDSSNNVLTF.

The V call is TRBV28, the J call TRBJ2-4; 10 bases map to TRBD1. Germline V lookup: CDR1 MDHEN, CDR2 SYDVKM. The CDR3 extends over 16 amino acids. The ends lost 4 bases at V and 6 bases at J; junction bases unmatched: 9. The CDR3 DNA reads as TGTGCCAGCAGTTCAGCCGGGACAGGGGCGCGAAACATTCAGTACTTC. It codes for CASSSAGTGARNIQYF.

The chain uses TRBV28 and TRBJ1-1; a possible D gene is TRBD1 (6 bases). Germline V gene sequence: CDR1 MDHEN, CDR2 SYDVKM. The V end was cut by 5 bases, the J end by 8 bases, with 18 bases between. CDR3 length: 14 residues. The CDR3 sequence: CASSPQGGGAEAFF. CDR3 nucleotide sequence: TGTGCCAGCAGTCCCCAGGGAGGGGGGGCAGAAGCTTTCTTT. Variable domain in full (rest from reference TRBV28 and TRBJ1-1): DVKVTQSSRYLVKRTGEKVFLECVQDMDHENMFWYRQDPGLGLRLIYFSYDVKMKEKGDIPEGYSVSREKKERFSLILESASTNQTSMYLCASSPQGGGAEAFFGQGTRLTVV.

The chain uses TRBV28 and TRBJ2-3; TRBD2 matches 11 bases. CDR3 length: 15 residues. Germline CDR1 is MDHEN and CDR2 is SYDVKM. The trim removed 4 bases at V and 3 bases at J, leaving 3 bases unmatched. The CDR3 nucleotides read TGTGCCAGCAGTTCTTCTAGCGGGAGGACAGATACGCAGTATTTT. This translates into CASSSSSGRTDTQYF.

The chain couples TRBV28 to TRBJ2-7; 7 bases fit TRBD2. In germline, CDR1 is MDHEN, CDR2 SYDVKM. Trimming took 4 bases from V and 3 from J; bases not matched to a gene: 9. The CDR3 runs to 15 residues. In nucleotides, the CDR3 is TGTGCCAGCAGTTACGGGGGGACTCGTAACTACGAGCAGTACTTC. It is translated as CASSYGGTRNYEQYF.

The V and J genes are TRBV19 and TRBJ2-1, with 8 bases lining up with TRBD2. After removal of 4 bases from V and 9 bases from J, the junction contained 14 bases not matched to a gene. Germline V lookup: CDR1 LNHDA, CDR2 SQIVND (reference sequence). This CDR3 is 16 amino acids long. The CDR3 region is CASSKTGTSERVEQFF. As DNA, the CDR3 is TGTGCCAGTAGTAAAACCGGGACTAGTGAGAGAGTTGAGCAGTTCTTC. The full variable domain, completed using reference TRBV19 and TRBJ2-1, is DGGITQSPKYLFRKEGQNVTLSCEQNLNHDAMYWYRQDPGQGLRLIYYSQIVNDFQKGDIAEGYSVSREKKESFPLTVTSAQKNPTAFYLCASSKTGTSERVEQFFGPGTRLTVL.

The CDR3 sequence: CASSSRAGVDTQYF. CDR3 nucleotides: TGTGCCAGCAGCTCCCGTGCGGGGGTAGATACGCAGTATTTT. The chain recombines TRBV7-9 with TRBJ2-3, with 7 nucleotides matching TRBD2. CDR1 and CDR2 (germline): SEHNR, FQNEAQ (reference sequence). V was pared by 4 bases and J by 5 bases, with 6 bases of the junction left unmatched. The length of the CDR3 is 14 residues. The full variable domain, in which reference TRBV7-9 and TRBJ2-3 provide the parts outside the CDR3, is DTGVSQNPRHKITKRGQNVTFRCDPISEHNRLYWYRQTLGQGPEFLTYFQNEAQLEKSRLLSDRFSAERPKGSFSTLEIQRTEQGDSAMYLCASSSRAGVDTQYFGPGTRLTVL.

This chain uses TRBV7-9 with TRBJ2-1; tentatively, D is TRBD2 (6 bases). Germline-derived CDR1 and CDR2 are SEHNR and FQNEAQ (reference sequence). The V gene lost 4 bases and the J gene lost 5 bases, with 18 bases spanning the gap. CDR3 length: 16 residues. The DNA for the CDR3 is TGTGCCAGCAGCTCCCTTTGGGGTAGCGGTAACAATGAGCAGTTCTTC. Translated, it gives CASSSLWGSGNNEQFF.

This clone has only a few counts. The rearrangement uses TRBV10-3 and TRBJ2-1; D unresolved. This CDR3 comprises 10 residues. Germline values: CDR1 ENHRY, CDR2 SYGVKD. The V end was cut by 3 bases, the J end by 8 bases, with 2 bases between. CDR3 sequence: CAISEHEQFF. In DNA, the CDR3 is TGTGCCATCAGTGAACATGAGCAGTTCTTC.

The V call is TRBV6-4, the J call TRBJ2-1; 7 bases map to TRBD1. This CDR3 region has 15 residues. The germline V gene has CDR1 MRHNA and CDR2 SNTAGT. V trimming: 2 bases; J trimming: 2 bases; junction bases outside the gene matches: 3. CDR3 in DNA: TGTGCCAGCAGTGACGACGGGACAGCCTACAATGAGCAGTTCTTC. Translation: CASSDDGTAYNEQFF.

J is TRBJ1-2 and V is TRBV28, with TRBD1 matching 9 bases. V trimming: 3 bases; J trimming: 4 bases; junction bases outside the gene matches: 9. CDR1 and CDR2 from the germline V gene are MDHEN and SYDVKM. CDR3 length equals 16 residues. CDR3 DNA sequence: TGTGCCAGCAGTTTTTTCCAGGGACAGGGTACCTATGGCTACACCTTC. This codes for CASSFFQGQGTYGYTF.

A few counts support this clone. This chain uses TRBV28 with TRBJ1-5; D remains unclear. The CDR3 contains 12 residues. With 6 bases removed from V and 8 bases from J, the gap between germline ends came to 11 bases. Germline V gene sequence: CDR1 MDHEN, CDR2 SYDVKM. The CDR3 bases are TGTGCCAGCAGCCTCACCCCTAAGCCCCAGCATTTT. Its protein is CASSLTPKPQHF.

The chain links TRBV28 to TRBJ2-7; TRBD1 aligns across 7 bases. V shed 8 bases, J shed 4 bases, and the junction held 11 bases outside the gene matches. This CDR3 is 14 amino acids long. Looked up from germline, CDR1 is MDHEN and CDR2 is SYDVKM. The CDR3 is CASSGGDREYEQYF. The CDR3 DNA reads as TGTGCCAGCTCCGGTGGGGACAGAGAATACGAGCAGTACTTC.

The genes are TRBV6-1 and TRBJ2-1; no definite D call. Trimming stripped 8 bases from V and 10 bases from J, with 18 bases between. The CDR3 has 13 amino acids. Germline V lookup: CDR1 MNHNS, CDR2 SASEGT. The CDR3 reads CASSGHGNLEQFF. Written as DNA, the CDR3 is TGTGCCAGCTCGGGTCATGGGAATTTAGAGCAGTTCTTC.

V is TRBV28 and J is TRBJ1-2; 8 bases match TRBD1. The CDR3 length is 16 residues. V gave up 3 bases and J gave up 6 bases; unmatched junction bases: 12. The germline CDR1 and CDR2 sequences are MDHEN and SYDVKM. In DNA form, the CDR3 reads TGTGCCAGCAGTTTTTCCTTTTCGGACAGGGCAGATGGCTACACCTTC. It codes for CASSFSFSDRADGYTF.

This CDR3 is CASSQEGGPTQYF. Here the CDR3 DNA reads TGTGCCAGCAGCCAAGAGGGGGGGCCGACCCAGTACTTC. The genes are TRBV7-9 and TRBJ2-5; perhaps TRBD2 as D (7 bases). V lost 5 bases, J lost 7 bases, and 14 bases lay in between. CDR3 length equals 13 residues. The germline CDR1 and CDR2 sequences are SEHNR and FQNEAQ (reference sequence).

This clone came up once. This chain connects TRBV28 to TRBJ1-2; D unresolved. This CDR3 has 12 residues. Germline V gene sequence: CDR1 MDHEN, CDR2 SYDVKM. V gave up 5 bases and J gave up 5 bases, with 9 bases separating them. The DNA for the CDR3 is TGTGCCAGCAGTGGCCCAGCTTATGGCTACACCTTC. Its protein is CASSGPAYGYTF.